This TCR beta chain was sequenced for a study of T cells in Graves' hyperthyroidism and ophthalmopathy. As for this clonotype: Its antigen is undetermined.

General study findings and limits: Most thyroid clonotypes expanded above 0.001 were also detected in blood. Through a model of 13 V-J features, ophthalmopathy was separated from stable hyperthyroidism.

Germline CDR1 is DFQATT and CDR2 is SNEGSKA (reference sequence). V lost 3 bases and J lost 0, with 14 bases in between. The CDR3 runs 16 residues. Template material for amplifying TCR beta CDR3 regions consisted of RNA transcripts. HTBI primers were employed in a first-round RT-PCR of the TCR CDR3. TCRdb ran MiXCR on the multiplex PCR reads and lists one entry per CDR3 protein. This sample has approximately 400,000 distinct CDR3 sequences, with about a sixth found just once. Hyperthyroidism, newly diagnosed and lasting under 2 months, affected patients aged 18 to 65. Exclusions: uncontrolled infection, other autoimmune disease, pregnancy, lactation.

V gene TRBV20-1 combines with J gene TRBJ1-4; the D gene is possibly TRBD1 (6 bases). Sequencing was done on a sample of blood. The receptor was isolated from a woman younger than 35 with Graves' hyperthyroidism. CDR3 protein: CSASLLQGSTNEKLFF. As DNA, the CDR3 is TGCAGTGCTAGTCTCTTACAGGGTTCAACTAATGAAAAACTGTTTTTT.